Listed below are T cell receptor beta chains from one sample, sequenced in a study of human T cells and chemical hapten exposure. TCRdb used MiXCR to reprocess the 5' RACE reads, holding one entry per CDR3 protein. The data show 110,000 or so distinct CDR3 sequences, approximately 20% seen once. Receptor source: a human donor in good health. The CDR3 runs from the conserved cysteine through the conserved F or W. Fields, in order: CDR3 DNA, CDR3 protein, D gene, clone size, V gene, J gene. A D gene is named only where the DNA matches it firmly. Not all rows give a size; the values are once, few, many and, for expanded clones, a class.

CDR3 DNA: TGTGCCAGCAGTTACTCAGCTAACTATGGCTACACCTTC
CDR3 protein: CASSYSANYGYTF
D gene: .
clone size: .
V gene: TRBV6-5
J gene: TRBJ1-2

CDR3 DNA: TGTGCCAGCAGAACCCCCGGGACAGGGAACAATGAGCAGTTCTTC
CDR3 protein: CASRTPGTGNNEQFF
D gene: TRBD1
clone size: few
V gene: TRBV2
J gene: TRBJ2-1

CDR3 DNA: TGTGCCATCAGAGGGGAGCGGGAGTCCGGGGAGCTGTTTTTT
CDR3 protein: CAIRGERESGELFF
D gene: TRBD2
clone size: .
V gene: TRBV10-3
J gene: TRBJ2-2

CDR3 DNA: TGTGCCAGCAGTTACCGCCGGCAGGGGATCACTGAAGCTTTCTTT
CDR3 protein: CASSYRRQGITEAFF
D gene: .
clone size: .
V gene: TRBV6-5
J gene: TRBJ1-1

CDR3 DNA: TGTGCCAGCAGTGAAAACTATAGGACTAGCACAGATACGCAGTATTTT
CDR3 protein: CASSENYRTSTDTQYF
D gene: .
clone size: few
V gene: TRBV6-1
J gene: TRBJ2-3

CDR3 DNA: TGTGCCAGCAGTGAACTAACAGATACGCAGTATTTT
CDR3 protein: CASSELTDTQYF
D gene: .
clone size: .
V gene: TRBV2
J gene: TRBJ2-3

CDR3 DNA: TGCGCCAGCAGCTCGCCCCTCAAAGATACGCAGTATTTT
CDR3 protein: CASSSPLKDTQYF
D gene: .
clone size: .
V gene: TRBV4-1
J gene: TRBJ2-3

CDR3 DNA: TGTGCCAGCAGTTTAATAGGACAGGGGCGACCGGAGCAGTTCTTC
CDR3 protein: CASSLIGQGRPEQFF
D gene: TRBD1
clone size: few
V gene: TRBV28
J gene: TRBJ2-1

CDR3 DNA: TGTGCAAGCAAAAGGCGAAGCTCCTACGAGCAGTACTTC
CDR3 protein: CASKRRSSYEQYF
D gene: .
clone size: .
V gene: TRBV28
J gene: TRBJ2-7

CDR3 DNA: TGTGCCAGCAGCCGAGAGGGGAATCGGCCCCAGCATTTT
CDR3 protein: CASSREGNRPQHF
D gene: .
clone size: .
V gene: TRBV13
J gene: TRBJ1-5

CDR3 DNA: TGTGCCAGCAGTTTAGTCAGGGGGCCCCACAATGAGCAGTTCTTC
CDR3 protein: CASSLVRGPHNEQFF
D gene: TRBD1
clone size: few
V gene: TRBV12-3/TRBV12-4
J gene: TRBJ2-1

CDR3 DNA: TGTGCCAGCAGTCACCGACTGGGGGGGGATACGCAGTATTTT
CDR3 protein: CASSHRLGGDTQYF
D gene: TRBD2
clone size: few
V gene: TRBV28
J gene: TRBJ2-3

CDR3 DNA: TGCAGTGCTAGAGACTGGGACAGGGGTGGTCAGCCCCAGCATTTT
CDR3 protein: CSARDWDRGGQPQHF
D gene: TRBD1
clone size: few
V gene: TRBV20-1
J gene: TRBJ1-5

CDR3 DNA: TGCAGTGCTAGGCCATGGGTTGGCAATCAGCCCCAGCATTTT
CDR3 protein: CSARPWVGNQPQHF
D gene: .
clone size: few
V gene: TRBV20-1
J gene: TRBJ1-5

CDR3 DNA: TGTGCCAGCAGCAGGACTAGCGGGAGGGTTGAGACCCAGTACTTC
CDR3 protein: CASSRTSGRVETQYF
D gene: TRBD2
clone size: .
V gene: TRBV7-9
J gene: TRBJ2-5

CDR3 DNA: TGTGCCAGCAGTTACCTTGACAGGGTCGGAGCCCAGTACTTC
CDR3 protein: CASSYLDRVGAQYF
D gene: TRBD1
clone size: .
V gene: TRBV6-6
J gene: TRBJ2-5

CDR3 DNA: TGTGCCAGCAGTTCCCTGCGCTCCCTAGGTAGCAATCAGCCCCAGCATTTT
CDR3 protein: CASSSLRSLGSNQPQHF
D gene: .
clone size: .
V gene: TRBV28
J gene: TRBJ1-5

CDR3 DNA: TGTGCCAGCATCAAAGGGACGGGGAGGGACGGGGAGCTGTTTTTT
CDR3 protein: CASIKGTGRDGELFF
D gene: TRBD2
clone size: few
V gene: TRBV12-3/TRBV12-4
J gene: TRBJ2-2

CDR3 DNA: TGTGCCAGCAGCTACCCCCCCCGGACAGCGCCGACAGATACGCAGTATTTT
CDR3 protein: CASSYPPRTAPTDTQYF
D gene: .
clone size: few
V gene: TRBV28
J gene: TRBJ2-3

CDR3 DNA: TGCGCCAGCAGCCAAGTGGGAGGACCCAAGAGCTATGGCTACACCTTC
CDR3 protein: CASSQVGGPKSYGYTF
D gene: .
clone size: many
V gene: TRBV4-1
J gene: TRBJ1-2

CDR3 DNA: TGTGCCAGCAGTTTATCGTCAGGGTCCGGGAGGGATCTCTTC
CDR3 protein: CASSLSSGSGRDLF
D gene: TRBD2
clone size: .
V gene: TRBV27
J gene: TRBJ2-1

CDR3 DNA: TGTGCCAGCAGTTACACGGACAAGGCCGAGCAGTACTTC
CDR3 protein: CASSYTDKAEQYF
D gene: .
clone size: .
V gene: TRBV6-5
J gene: TRBJ2-7

CDR3 DNA: TGTGCCACCAGACTAACAGGGACCCGCGAAAAACTGTTTTTT
CDR3 protein: CATRLTGTREKLFF
D gene: .
clone size: few
V gene: TRBV15
J gene: TRBJ1-4

CDR3 DNA: TGTGCCAGCAGCCAAGACCTTGATAGCAATCAGCCCCAGCATTTT
CDR3 protein: CASSQDLDSNQPQHF
D gene: .
clone size: .
V gene: TRBV4-2
J gene: TRBJ1-5

CDR3 DNA: TGTGCCAGCAGCCCGGGTCTCAGAGGGGATACGCAGTATTTT
CDR3 protein: CASSPGLRGDTQYF
D gene: .
clone size: .
V gene: TRBV3-1
J gene: TRBJ2-3

CDR3 DNA: TGTGCCACCAGTGATCCAACCGGACTAGCGACTAGCACAGATACGCAGTATTTT
CDR3 protein: CATSDPTGLATSTDTQYF
D gene: TRBD2
clone size: few
V gene: TRBV24-1
J gene: TRBJ2-3

CDR3 DNA: TGTGCCGGAAGCCAGGAGACCCAGTACTTC
CDR3 protein: CAGSQETQYF
D gene: .
clone size: .
V gene: TRBV27
J gene: TRBJ2-5

CDR3 DNA: TGTGCCAGTAGTAGACGGACTAGCGGGAGTCTCTCCTACAATGAGCAGTTCTTC
CDR3 protein: CASSRRTSGSLSYNEQFF
D gene: TRBD2
clone size: .
V gene: TRBV19
J gene: TRBJ2-1

CDR3 DNA: TGCAGTGCTACAGGGGCGACAGACGAAAAACTGTTTTTT
CDR3 protein: CSATGATDEKLFF
D gene: .
clone size: few
V gene: TRBV20-1
J gene: TRBJ1-4

CDR3 DNA: TGTGCCAGCAGCCAGGGACTAGTGGCCCAGCGTAATGAGCAGTTCTTC
CDR3 protein: CASSQGLVAQRNEQFF
D gene: TRBD2
clone size: .
V gene: TRBV3-1
J gene: TRBJ2-1

CDR3 DNA: TGTGCCAGCAGCTTAGAGAACTCCCGGGCAGATACGCAGTATTTT
CDR3 protein: CASSLENSRADTQYF
D gene: .
clone size: few
V gene: TRBV11-2
J gene: TRBJ2-3

CDR3 DNA: TGTGCCAGCAGTCAGGAGAACCGCTACGAGCAGTACTTC
CDR3 protein: CASSQENRYEQYF
D gene: .
clone size: .
V gene: TRBV13
J gene: TRBJ2-7

CDR3 DNA: TGCGCCAGCAGTGCCAAAAATGAGCAGTTCTTC
CDR3 protein: CASSAKNEQFF
D gene: .
clone size: once
V gene: TRBV10-2
J gene: TRBJ2-1

CDR3 DNA: TGCGCCAGCAGCTTTGTGAGGACCGACTCCTACGAGCAGTACTTC
CDR3 protein: CASSFVRTDSYEQYF
D gene: .
clone size: .
V gene: TRBV5-1
J gene: TRBJ2-7

CDR3 DNA: TGCGCCAGCAGCCAACTCCCGACAGGGTCTAATGAAAAACTGTTTTTT
CDR3 protein: CASSQLPTGSNEKLFF
D gene: TRBD1
clone size: few
V gene: TRBV4-1
J gene: TRBJ1-4

CDR3 DNA: TGTGCCAGCAGTCCCGGGACACCTACGCAGTATTTT
CDR3 protein: CASSPGTPTQYF
D gene: .
clone size: .
V gene: TRBV28
J gene: TRBJ2-3

CDR3 DNA: TGTGCCACCAGCACCCCGAGGACAGGTTCCACAGATACGCAGTATTTT
CDR3 protein: CATSTPRTGSTDTQYF
D gene: TRBD1
clone size: few
V gene: TRBV24-1
J gene: TRBJ2-3

CDR3 DNA: TGCGCCAGCAGCCAAGATAGGAGAGGGTGGTATGGCTACACCTTC
CDR3 protein: CASSQDRRGWYGYTF
D gene: .
clone size: .
V gene: TRBV4-1
J gene: TRBJ1-2

CDR3 DNA: TGTGCCAGTACGAGGACTAGCGGGAGGCACGAGCAGTTCTTC
CDR3 protein: CASTRTSGRHEQFF
D gene: TRBD2
clone size: .
V gene: TRBV19
J gene: TRBJ2-1

CDR3 DNA: TGTGCCAGCAGCTTTCCGGCCAGGGGTAGAGGCGAGCAGTACTTC
CDR3 protein: CASSFPARGRGEQYF
D gene: .
clone size: .
V gene: TRBV7-9
J gene: TRBJ2-7

CDR3 DNA: TGTGCCAGCAGCTTGGTTAACTCGGGGACTGAAGCTTTCTTT
CDR3 protein: CASSLVNSGTEAFF
D gene: .
clone size: .
V gene: TRBV5-4
J gene: TRBJ1-1

CDR3 DNA: TGTGCCAGCTGGAGTAGGACGGGGTTGGGTACGCAGTATTTT
CDR3 protein: CASWSRTGLGTQYF
D gene: .
clone size: few
V gene: TRBV28
J gene: TRBJ2-3

CDR3 DNA: TGCAGCGTTTATGGGGGGCCCAGCTCCTACAATGAGCAGTTCTTC
CDR3 protein: CSVYGGPSSYNEQFF
D gene: .
clone size: few
V gene: TRBV29-1
J gene: TRBJ2-1

CDR3 DNA: TGTGCCAGCAGTTTACCGGACCGACTATATGGCTACACCTTC
CDR3 protein: CASSLPDRLYGYTF
D gene: .
clone size: .
V gene: TRBV12-3/TRBV12-4
J gene: TRBJ1-2

CDR3 DNA: TGTGCCAGCAGCCTGGGGGCAGGGAGGGATTTAAGGCCCTACGAGCAGTACTTC
CDR3 protein: CASSLGAGRDLRPYEQYF
D gene: .
clone size: .
V gene: TRBV5-6
J gene: TRBJ2-7

CDR3 DNA: TGTGCCAGAAGCCCGTACGGACAGGGGACCTCCTACGAGCAGTACTTC
CDR3 protein: CARSPYGQGTSYEQYF
D gene: TRBD1
clone size: .
V gene: TRBV3-1
J gene: TRBJ2-7

CDR3 DNA: TGTGCCAGCAGCTTGGGGACTAGCGGGACCTCCCTCGGGCAGTACTTC
CDR3 protein: CASSLGTSGTSLGQYF
D gene: TRBD2
clone size: .
V gene: TRBV11-2
J gene: TRBJ2-7

CDR3 DNA: TGTGCCAGCAGCCAAGATGAGTGGACGGCTCAGCATTTT
CDR3 protein: CASSQDEWTAQHF
D gene: .
clone size: .
V gene: TRBV4-2
J gene: TRBJ1-5

CDR3 DNA: TGTGCCAGCAGGGGACAAGCCGGGACAGCTAATTCACCCCTCCACTTT
CDR3 protein: CASRGQAGTANSPLHF
D gene: TRBD1
clone size: .
V gene: TRBV6-1
J gene: TRBJ1-6